This is a list of T cell receptor beta chains from one sample in a study of CD8+ T cells in alopecia areata. The table came from immunoSEQ multiplex PCR; TCRdb's copy has only in-frame clones and leaves some out. The table lists 200,000 to 250,000 clones, more than 55% of them singletons, with 0.95% to 1.5% in the top ten. Sample: CD4+ T cells sorted from blood, taken at week 44, from a patient treated with tofacitinib. These receptors all stem from a human donor with alopecia areata. Each CDR3 is given with its conserved first and last residue. Each record gives: V gene, D gene, clone size, CDR3 protein. A D gene is named only where the DNA matches it firmly. Rows give clone size only sometimes, using once, few, many, or a class for an expanded clone.

V gene: TRBV30; D gene: TRBD1; clone size: .; CDR3 protein: CAWTDKGTGALYGYTF
V gene: TRBV2; D gene: .; clone size: .; CDR3 protein: CASSVETDNQPQHF
V gene: TRBV14; D gene: .; clone size: .; CDR3 protein: CASTKGGDTQYF
V gene: TRBV7-9; D gene: .; clone size: few; CDR3 protein: CASSRTDTQYF
V gene: TRBV29-1; D gene: .; clone size: .; CDR3 protein: CSGSENSNQPQHF
V gene: TRBV27; D gene: .; clone size: .; CDR3 protein: CASSVSGPNTGELFF
V gene: TRBV5-1; D gene: .; clone size: .; CDR3 protein: CASSQGAASNEQFF
V gene: TRBV5-5; D gene: TRBD2; clone size: .; CDR3 protein: CASSLGTSGAYNEQFF
V gene: TRBV29-1; D gene: .; clone size: once; CDR3 protein: CSVADPGYGYTF
V gene: TRBV25-1; D gene: .; clone size: .; CDR3 protein: CASMVEGSQPQHF